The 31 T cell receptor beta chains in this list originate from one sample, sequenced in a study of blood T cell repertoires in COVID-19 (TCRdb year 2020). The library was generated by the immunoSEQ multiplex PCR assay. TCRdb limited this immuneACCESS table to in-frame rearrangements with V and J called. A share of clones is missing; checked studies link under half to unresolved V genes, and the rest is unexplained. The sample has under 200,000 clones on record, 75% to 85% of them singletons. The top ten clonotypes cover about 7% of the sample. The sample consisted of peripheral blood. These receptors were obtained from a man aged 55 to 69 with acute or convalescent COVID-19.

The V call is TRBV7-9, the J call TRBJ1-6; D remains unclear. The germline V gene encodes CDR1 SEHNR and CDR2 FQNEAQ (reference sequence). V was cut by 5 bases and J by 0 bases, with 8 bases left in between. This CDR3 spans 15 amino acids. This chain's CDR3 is CASSPPGSYNSPLHF. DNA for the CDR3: TGTGCCAGCAGCCCCCCAGGCTCCTATAATTCACCCCTCCACTTT.

The CDR3 protein is CASRPPGDNTGELFF. CDR3 nucleotides: TGCGCCAGCAGACCGCCAGGGGATAACACCGGGGAGCTGTTTTTT. The chain uses TRBV5-1 and TRBJ2-2; TRBD1 is a possible D gene (6 bases). Germline CDR1 and CDR2: SGHRS and YFSETQ. The CDR3 loop spans 15 amino acids. Trimming took 5 bases from V and 2 from J, leaving 13 bases between them.

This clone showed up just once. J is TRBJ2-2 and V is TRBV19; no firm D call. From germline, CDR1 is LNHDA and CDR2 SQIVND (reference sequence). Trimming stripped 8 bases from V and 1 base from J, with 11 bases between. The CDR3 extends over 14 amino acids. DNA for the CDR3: TGTGCCAGTTCTGGGCCGGTGAACACCGGGGAGCTGTTTTTT. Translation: CASSGPVNTGELFF. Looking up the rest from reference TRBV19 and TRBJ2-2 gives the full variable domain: DGGITQSPKYLFRKEGQNVTLSCEQNLNHDAMYWYRQDPGQGLRLIYYSQIVNDFQKGDIAEGYSVSREKKESFPLTVTSAQKNPTAFYLCASSGPVNTGELFFGEGSRLTVL.

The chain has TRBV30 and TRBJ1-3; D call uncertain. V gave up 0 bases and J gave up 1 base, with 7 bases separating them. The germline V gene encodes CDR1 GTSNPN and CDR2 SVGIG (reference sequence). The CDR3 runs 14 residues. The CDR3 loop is CAWSVIRSGNTIYF. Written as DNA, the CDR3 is TGTGCCTGGAGTGTAATCAGATCTGGAAACACCATATATTTT.

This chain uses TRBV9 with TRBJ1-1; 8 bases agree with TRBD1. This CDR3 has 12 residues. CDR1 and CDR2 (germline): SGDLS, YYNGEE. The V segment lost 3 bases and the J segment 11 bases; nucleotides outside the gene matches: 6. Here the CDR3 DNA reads TGTGCCAGCAGCGCCGGACAGGGACCTGCTTTCTTT. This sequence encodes CASSAGQGPAFF.

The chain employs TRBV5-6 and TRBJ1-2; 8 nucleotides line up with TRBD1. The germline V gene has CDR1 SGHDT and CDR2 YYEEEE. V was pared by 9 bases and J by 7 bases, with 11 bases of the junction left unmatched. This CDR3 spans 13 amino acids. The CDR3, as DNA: TGTGCCACCAAATTGACAGGGGATGGTGGCTACACCTTC. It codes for CATKLTGDGGYTF.

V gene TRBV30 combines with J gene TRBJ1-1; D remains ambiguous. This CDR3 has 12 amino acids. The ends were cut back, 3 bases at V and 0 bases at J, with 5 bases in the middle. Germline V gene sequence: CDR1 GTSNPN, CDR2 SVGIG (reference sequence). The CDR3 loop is CAWREVNTEAFF. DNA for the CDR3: TGTGCCTGGAGAGAGGTGAACACTGAAGCTTTCTTT.

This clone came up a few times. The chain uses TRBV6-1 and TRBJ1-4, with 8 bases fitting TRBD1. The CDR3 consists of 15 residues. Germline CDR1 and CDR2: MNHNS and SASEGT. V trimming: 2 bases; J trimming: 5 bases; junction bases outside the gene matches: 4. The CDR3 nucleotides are TGTGCCAGCAGTGAACCTACAGGGGGGAATGAAAAACTGTTTTTT. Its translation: CASSEPTGGNEKLFF.

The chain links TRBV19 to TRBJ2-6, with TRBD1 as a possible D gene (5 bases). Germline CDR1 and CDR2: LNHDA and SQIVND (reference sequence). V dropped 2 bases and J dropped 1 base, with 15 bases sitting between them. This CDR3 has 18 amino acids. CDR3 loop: CASSIRGTDTSGANVLTF. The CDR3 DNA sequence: TGTGCCAGTAGTATAAGGGGCACAGATACTTCTGGGGCCAACGTCCTGACTTTC.

In nucleotides, the CDR3 is TGCGCCAGCAGCCACCTCCTGGGAGGGGCCACCGGGGAGCTGTTTTTT. Translated: CASSHLLGGATGELFF. This chain links TRBV4-1 with TRBJ2-2, with 7 positions matching TRBD2. This CDR3 is 16 amino acids long. Trimming cost V 3 bases and J 4 bases; bases outside gene matches: 8. Germline CDR1 MGHRA, CDR2 YSYEKL.

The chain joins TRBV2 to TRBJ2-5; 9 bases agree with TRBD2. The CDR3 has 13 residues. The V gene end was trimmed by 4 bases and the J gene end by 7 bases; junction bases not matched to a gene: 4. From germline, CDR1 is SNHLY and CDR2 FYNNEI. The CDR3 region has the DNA TGTGCCAGCAGTGGGGGCGGGGGGGCGACCCAGTACTTC. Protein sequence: CASSGGGGATQYF.

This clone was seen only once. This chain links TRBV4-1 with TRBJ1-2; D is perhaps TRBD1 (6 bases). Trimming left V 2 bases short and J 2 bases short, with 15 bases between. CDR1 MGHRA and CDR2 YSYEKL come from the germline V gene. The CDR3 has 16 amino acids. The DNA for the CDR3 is TGCGCCAGCAGCCAAAATCTTGGACAGTCGAACTATGGCTACACCTTC. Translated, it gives CASSQNLGQSNYGYTF.

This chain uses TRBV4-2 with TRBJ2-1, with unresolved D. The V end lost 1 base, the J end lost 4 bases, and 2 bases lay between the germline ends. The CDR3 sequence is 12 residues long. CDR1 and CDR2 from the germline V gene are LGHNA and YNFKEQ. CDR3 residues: CASSQAYNEQFF. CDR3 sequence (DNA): TGTGCCAGCAGCCAAGCATACAATGAGCAGTTCTTC.

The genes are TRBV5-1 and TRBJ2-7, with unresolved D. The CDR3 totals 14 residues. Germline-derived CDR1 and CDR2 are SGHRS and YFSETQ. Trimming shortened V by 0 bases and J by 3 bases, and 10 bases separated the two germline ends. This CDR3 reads CASSLESRDYEQYF. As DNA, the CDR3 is TGCGCCAGCAGCTTGGAATCTAGAGACTACGAGCAGTACTTC.

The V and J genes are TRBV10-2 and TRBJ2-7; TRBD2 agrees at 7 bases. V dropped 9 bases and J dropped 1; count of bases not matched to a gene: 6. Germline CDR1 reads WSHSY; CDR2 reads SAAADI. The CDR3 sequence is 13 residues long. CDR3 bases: TGCGCCAGTGCTGCTAGCGGATCCTACGAGCAGTACTTC. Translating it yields CASAASGSYEQYF.

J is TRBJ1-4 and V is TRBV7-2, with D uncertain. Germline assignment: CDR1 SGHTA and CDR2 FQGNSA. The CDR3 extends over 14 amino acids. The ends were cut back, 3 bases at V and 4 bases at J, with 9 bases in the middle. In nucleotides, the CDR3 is TGTGCCAGCAGCTTTTTCGGACTTAATGAAAAACTGTTTTTT. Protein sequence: CASSFFGLNEKLFF.

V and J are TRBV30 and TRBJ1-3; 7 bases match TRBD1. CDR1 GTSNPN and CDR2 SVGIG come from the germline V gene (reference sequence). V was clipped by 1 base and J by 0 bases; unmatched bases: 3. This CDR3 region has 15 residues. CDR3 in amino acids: CAWSARGYSGNTIYF. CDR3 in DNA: TGTGCCTGGAGTGCCAGGGGGTACTCTGGAAACACCATATATTTT.

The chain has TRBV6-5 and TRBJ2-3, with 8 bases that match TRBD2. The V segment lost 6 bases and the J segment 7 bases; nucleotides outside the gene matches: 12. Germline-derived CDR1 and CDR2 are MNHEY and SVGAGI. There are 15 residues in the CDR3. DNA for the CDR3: TGTGCCAGCAGGGGAACTAGCGGCGTACAGCATACGCAGTATTTT. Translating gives CASRGTSGVQHTQYF.

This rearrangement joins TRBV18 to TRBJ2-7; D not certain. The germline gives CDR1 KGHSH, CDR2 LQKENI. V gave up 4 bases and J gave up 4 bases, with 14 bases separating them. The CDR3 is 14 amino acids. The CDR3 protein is CASSLSLEAYEQYF. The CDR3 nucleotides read TGTGCCAGCTCACTTTCCCTTGAAGCTTACGAGCAGTACTTC.

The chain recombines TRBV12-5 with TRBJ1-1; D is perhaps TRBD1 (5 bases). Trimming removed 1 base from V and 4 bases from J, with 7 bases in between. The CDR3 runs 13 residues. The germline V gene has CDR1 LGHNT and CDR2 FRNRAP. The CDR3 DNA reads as TGTGCTAGTGGTTTGGAGGGGTTCACTGAAGCTTTCTTT. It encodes CASGLEGFTEAFF. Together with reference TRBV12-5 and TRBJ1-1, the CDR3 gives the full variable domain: DARVTQTPRHKVTEMGQEVTMRCQPILGHNTVFWYRQTMMQGLELLAYFRNRAPLDDSGMPKDRFSAEMPDATLATLKIQPSEPRDSAVYFCASGLEGFTEAFFGQGTRLTVV.

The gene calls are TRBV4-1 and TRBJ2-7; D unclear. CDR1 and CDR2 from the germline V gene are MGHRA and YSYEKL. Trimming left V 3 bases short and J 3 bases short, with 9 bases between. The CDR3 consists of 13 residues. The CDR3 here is CASSQVADYEQYF. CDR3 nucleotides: TGCGCCAGCAGCCAGGTCGCAGACTACGAGCAGTACTTC.

The CDR3 protein is CAWSSTEKLFF. In DNA form, the CDR3 reads TGTGCCTGGAGTTCCACAGAAAAACTGTTTTTT. The chain joins TRBV30 to TRBJ1-4; D remains unclear. Germline V gene data show CDR1 as GTSNPN and CDR2 as SVGIG (reference sequence). Trimming removed 2 bases from V and 8 bases from J, with 6 bases in between. The CDR3 has 11 residues. Full variable domain (rest looked up from reference TRBV30 and TRBJ1-4): SQTIHQWPATLVQPVGSPLSLECTVEGTSNPNLYWYRQAAGRGLQLLFYSVGIGQISSEVPQNLSASRPQDRQFILSSKKLLLSDSGFYLCAWSSTEKLFFGSGTQLSVL.

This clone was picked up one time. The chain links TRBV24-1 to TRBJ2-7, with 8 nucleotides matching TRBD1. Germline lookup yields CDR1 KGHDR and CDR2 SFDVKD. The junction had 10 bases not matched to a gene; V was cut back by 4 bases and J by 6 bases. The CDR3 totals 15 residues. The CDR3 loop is CATSDPGTGSLEQYF. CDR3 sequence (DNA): TGTGCCACCAGTGACCCCGGGACAGGCTCACTCGAGCAGTACTTC.

The CDR3 nucleotides are TGTGCCAGCAGTTCCCTAACAGGGGCGGGCGGGGAGCTGTTTTTT. This codes for CASSSLTGAGGELFF. The chain links TRBV6-5 to TRBJ2-2; TRBD1 matches at 7 bases. Trimming cost V 4 bases and J 7 bases; bases outside gene matches: 9. Germline CDR1 reads MNHEY; CDR2 reads SVGAGI. The CDR3 extends over 15 amino acids.

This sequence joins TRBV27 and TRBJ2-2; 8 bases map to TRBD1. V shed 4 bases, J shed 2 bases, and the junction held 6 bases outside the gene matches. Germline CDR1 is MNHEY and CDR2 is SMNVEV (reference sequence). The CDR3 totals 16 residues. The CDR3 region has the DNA TGTGCCAGCAGTTACTCCGGGACAGGAAACACCGGGGAGCTGTTTTTT. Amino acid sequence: CASSYSGTGNTGELFF.

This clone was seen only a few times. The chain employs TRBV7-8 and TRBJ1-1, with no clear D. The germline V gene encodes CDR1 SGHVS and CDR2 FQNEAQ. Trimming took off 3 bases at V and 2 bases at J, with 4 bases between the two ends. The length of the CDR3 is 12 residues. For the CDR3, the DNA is TGTGCCAGCAGCTTTCTTAACACTGAAGCTTTCTTT. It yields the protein CASSFLNTEAFF.

CDR3 residues: CASSDSGTYEQYF. The CDR3 region has the DNA TGTGCCAGCAGCGATTCGGGGACCTACGAGCAGTACTTC. V is TRBV11-3 and J is TRBJ2-7; possibly TRBD2 for D (5 bases). Trimming cost V 5 bases and J 2 bases, with 10 bases left between them. CDR3 size: 13 residues. CDR1 is SGHNT and CDR2 is YENEEA in the germline V gene. Full variable domain (outside the CDR3, taken from reference TRBV11-3 and TRBJ2-7): EAGVVQSPRYKIIEKKQPVAFWCNPISGHNTLYWYLQNLGQGPELLIRYENEEAVDDSQLPKDRFSAERLKGVDSTLKIQPAELGDSAVYLCASSDSGTYEQYFGPGTRLTVT.

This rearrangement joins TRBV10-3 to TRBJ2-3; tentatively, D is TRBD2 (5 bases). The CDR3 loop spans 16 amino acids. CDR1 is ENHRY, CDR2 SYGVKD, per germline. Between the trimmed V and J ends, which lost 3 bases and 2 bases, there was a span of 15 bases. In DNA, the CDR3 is TGTGCCATCAGTGATATCTCGAGGGCTAACACAGATACGCAGTATTTT. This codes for CAISDISRANTDTQYF.

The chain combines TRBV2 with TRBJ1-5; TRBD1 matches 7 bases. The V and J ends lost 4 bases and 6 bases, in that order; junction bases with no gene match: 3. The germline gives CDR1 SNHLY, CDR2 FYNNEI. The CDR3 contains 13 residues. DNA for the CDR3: TGTGCCAGCAGTGCTAACAGGGGTCAGCCCCAGCATTTT. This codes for CASSANRGQPQHF.

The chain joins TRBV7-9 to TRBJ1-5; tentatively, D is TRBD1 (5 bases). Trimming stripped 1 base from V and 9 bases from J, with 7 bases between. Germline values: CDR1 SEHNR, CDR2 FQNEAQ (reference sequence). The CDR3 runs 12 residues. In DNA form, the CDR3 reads TGTGCCAGCAGCTTAGAAGGGGCGCCCCAGCATTTT. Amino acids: CASSLEGAPQHF.

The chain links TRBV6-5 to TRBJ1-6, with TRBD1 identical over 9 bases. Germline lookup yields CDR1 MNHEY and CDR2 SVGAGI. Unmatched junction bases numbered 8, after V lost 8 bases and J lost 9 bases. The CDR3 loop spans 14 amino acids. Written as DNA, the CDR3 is TGTGCCAGCCGCCGGGACAGGGCGTTTTCACCCCTCCACTTT. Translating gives CASRRDRAFSPLHF.